This record covers a single TCR beta chain. Its matching antigen is unknown. This sample was taken from a study of cytotoxic CD8 clonotypes in ibrutinib-treated CLL. Study details: The patients, roughly ten relapsed/refractory and approximately 14 treatment-naive, included approximately 17 who were IGHV unmutated. Response material was collected after a median approximately 12 months of treatment, range 6 to 36. Among responders, some 25 were partial and 2 complete; after median approximately 68 months, 14 stayed remitted and some 12 progressed. Study-level points and caveats: T-cell clonality at baseline went above that of age-matched healthy donors and rose and fell with circulating CD8+ T-cell counts.

Data came from immunoSEQ multiplex PCR; TCRdb stores just in-frame clones and leaves some out. This table has around 300,000 clones, roughly 79% appearing once. Sequenced here: PBMCs, sampled before ibrutinib treatment. The sequence came from a human donor with chronic lymphocytic leukemia.

CDR3 residues: CATSRLKGLAGVRETQYF. The CDR3 DNA reads as TGTGCCACCAGCAGACTGAAAGGACTAGCGGGAGTTCGAGAGACCCAGTACTTC. The chain combines TRBV15 with TRBJ2-5, with 13 positions matching TRBD2. The germline V gene has CDR1 LNHNV and CDR2 YYDKDF (reference sequence). V trimming: 2 bases; J trimming: 4 bases; junction bases outside the gene matches: 10. CDR3 length equals 18 residues.